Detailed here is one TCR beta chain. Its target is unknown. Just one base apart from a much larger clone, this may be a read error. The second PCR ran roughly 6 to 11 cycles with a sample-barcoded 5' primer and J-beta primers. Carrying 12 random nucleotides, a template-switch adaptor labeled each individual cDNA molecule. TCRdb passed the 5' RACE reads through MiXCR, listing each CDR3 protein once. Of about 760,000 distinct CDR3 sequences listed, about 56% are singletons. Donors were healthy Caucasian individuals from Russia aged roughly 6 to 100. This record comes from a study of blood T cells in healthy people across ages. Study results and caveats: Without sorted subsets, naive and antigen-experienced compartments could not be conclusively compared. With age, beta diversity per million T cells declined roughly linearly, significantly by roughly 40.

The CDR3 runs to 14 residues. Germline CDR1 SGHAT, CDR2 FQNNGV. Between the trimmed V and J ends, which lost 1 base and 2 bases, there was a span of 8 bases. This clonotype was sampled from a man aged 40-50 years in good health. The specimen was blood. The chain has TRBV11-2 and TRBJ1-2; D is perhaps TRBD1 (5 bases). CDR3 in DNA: TGTGCCAGCAGCTTAGGGGGCACCAACTATGGCTACACCTTC. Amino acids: CASSLGGTNYGYTF.